The rows below give T cell receptor beta chains drawn from one sample of a study of blood T cells in healthy people across ages. TCRdb re-derived calls from the 5' RACE reads in MiXCR, one entry per CDR3 protein. Among fewer than 1,000,000 distinct CDR3 sequences, under 45% were seen once, and the ten largest hold roughly a fifth. What was sequenced was blood. The receptor source for this set is a man aged 55 to 70 in good health. The CDR3 runs from the conserved cysteine through the conserved F or W. The D gene is left open where the match is weak. Where a row states a size, it is once, few, many or the class of an expanded clone; other rows omit it.

V gene: TRBV7-9
D gene: NA
J gene: TRBJ1-2
clone size: NA
CDR3 DNA: TGTGTCAGCAGCCCCTCCTCGGATAGATATGGCTACACCTTC
CDR3 protein: CVSSPSSDRYGYTF

V gene: TRBV4-1
D gene: NA
J gene: TRBJ2-7
clone size: NA
CDR3 DNA: TGCGCCAGCAGCCAAGTTCAGGCAGACAGCCCCTACGAGCAGTACTTC
CDR3 protein: CASSQVQADSPYEQYF

V gene: TRBV6-6
D gene: TRBD1
J gene: TRBJ1-5
clone size: few
CDR3 DNA: TGTGCCAGCAGGGGACAGGGGGCCAATCAGCCCCAGCATTTT
CDR3 protein: CASRGQGANQPQHF

V gene: TRBV5-1
D gene: NA
J gene: TRBJ2-1
clone size: NA
CDR3 DNA: TGCGCCAGCAGCTTAGCTGTTAAGACCTACAATGAGCAGTTCTTC
CDR3 protein: CASSLAVKTYNEQFF

V gene: TRBV27
D gene: NA
J gene: TRBJ2-5
clone size: few
CDR3 DNA: TGTGCCAGCGGGGGTTGGGGGAACCAGGCGGAGCAGTACTTC
CDR3 protein: CASGGWGNQAEQYF

V gene: TRBV20-1
D gene: NA
J gene: TRBJ1-4
clone size: NA
CDR3 DNA: TGCAGTGCTAGAGGGATTAGTAAAATGGATGAAAAACTGTTTTTT
CDR3 protein: CSARGISKMDEKLFF

V gene: TRBV3-1
D gene: TRBD2
J gene: TRBJ2-5
clone size: NA
CDR3 DNA: TGTGCCAGCAGCCACCCCGGGACTAACAATGAGCAGTACTTC
CDR3 protein: CASSHPGTNNEQYF

V gene: TRBV6-2/TRBV6-3
D gene: NA
J gene: TRBJ2-1
clone size: few
CDR3 DNA: TGTGCCAGCAATCAGGCCGGGACGGTACACAATGAGCAGTTCTTC
CDR3 protein: CASNQAGTVHNEQFF

V gene: TRBV20-1
D gene: NA
J gene: TRBJ2-4
clone size: NA
CDR3 DNA: TGCAGTGCTAGGGGTTCCCGCAAAAACATTCAGTACTTC
CDR3 protein: CSARGSRKNIQYF

V gene: TRBV4-3
D gene: TRBD1
J gene: TRBJ2-3
clone size: NA
CDR3 DNA: TGCGCCAGCAGCCAAGAAGGGACAGCATCAGATACGCAGTATTTT
CDR3 protein: CASSQEGTASDTQYF

V gene: TRBV15
D gene: NA
J gene: TRBJ2-2
clone size: NA
CDR3 DNA: TGTGCCACCAGCCGCCGAGGGTCCAACACCGGGGAGCTGTTTTTT
CDR3 protein: CATSRRGSNTGELFF

V gene: TRBV20-1
D gene: NA
J gene: TRBJ2-3
clone size: once
CDR3 DNA: TGCAGTGCTAGCCCGGGGAGCTATACGCAGTATTTT
CDR3 protein: CSASPGSYTQYF

V gene: TRBV3-1
D gene: TRBD2
J gene: TRBJ2-1
clone size: once
CDR3 DNA: TGTGCCAGCAGCCACTTCACTAGCGTAGAGCGGTTCTTC
CDR3 protein: CASSHFTSVERFF

V gene: TRBV29-1
D gene: NA
J gene: TRBJ1-2
clone size: NA
CDR3 DNA: TGCAGCGGCGAAGGTCTGGAGGGACCAAGCTACTATGGCCACACCTTC
CDR3 protein: CSGEGLEGPSYYGHTF

V gene: TRBV29-1
D gene: NA
J gene: TRBJ2-1
clone size: NA
CDR3 DNA: TGCAGCGTTTACAGGGGAGGCAATGAGCAGTTCTTC
CDR3 protein: CSVYRGGNEQFF

V gene: TRBV6-2/TRBV6-3
D gene: TRBD2
J gene: TRBJ2-1
clone size: NA
CDR3 DNA: TGTGCCAGCAGCCGGCTATACGGGGGGGATCGCTCCTACAATGAGCAGTTCTTC
CDR3 protein: CASSRLYGGDRSYNEQFF

V gene: TRBV10-2
D gene: NA
J gene: TRBJ1-2
clone size: NA
CDR3 DNA: TGCGCCAGTTCACAGGCCTCGGGGGGTAACTATGGCTACACCTTC
CDR3 protein: CASSQASGGNYGYTF

V gene: TRBV6-5
D gene: NA
J gene: TRBJ1-2
clone size: NA
CDR3 DNA: TGTGCCAGCAGGTCGCCGTGTTATGGCTACACCTTC
CDR3 protein: CASRSPCYGYTF

V gene: TRBV27
D gene: NA
J gene: TRBJ2-3
clone size: many
CDR3 DNA: TGTGCCAGCAGCTTTAGAGGGGCAGATACGCAGTATTTT
CDR3 protein: CASSFRGADTQYF

V gene: TRBV13
D gene: NA
J gene: TRBJ1-6
clone size: NA
CDR3 DNA: TGTGCCAGCAGCTGGGGCTTGAGCTCCTATAATTCACCCCTCCACTTT
CDR3 protein: CASSWGLSSYNSPLHF

V gene: TRBV9
D gene: NA
J gene: TRBJ1-5
clone size: NA
CDR3 DNA: TGTGCCAGCAGCCCCGAACCCGACAGCCGGGGTCAGCCCCAGCATTTT
CDR3 protein: CASSPEPDSRGQPQHF

V gene: TRBV30
D gene: NA
J gene: TRBJ2-1
clone size: NA
CDR3 DNA: TGTGCCTGGAGTAGAGGGCAGGGTTACAATGGGCAGTTCTTC
CDR3 protein: CAWSRGQGYNGQFF

V gene: TRBV7-9
D gene: NA
J gene: TRBJ2-1
clone size: NA
CDR3 DNA: TGTGCCAGCAGCCTCCCCCCGGGGGGCCGATCCAATGAGCAGTTCTTC
CDR3 protein: CASSLPPGGRSNEQFF

V gene: TRBV14
D gene: NA
J gene: TRBJ2-1
clone size: NA
CDR3 DNA: TGTGCCAGCAGCCAAGTGGGCCCGTGGCATGAGCAGTTCTTC
CDR3 protein: CASSQVGPWHEQFF

V gene: TRBV6-6
D gene: NA
J gene: TRBJ2-7
clone size: few
CDR3 DNA: TGTGCCAGCAGTTACTCGGAGCCCAGCTCCTACGAGCAGTACTTC
CDR3 protein: CASSYSEPSSYEQYF

V gene: TRBV7-9
D gene: NA
J gene: TRBJ1-1
clone size: once
CDR3 DNA: TGTGCCAGCAGCCCAAACAGGGCTGGGGGGACTGAAGCTTTCTTT
CDR3 protein: CASSPNRAGGTEAFF

V gene: TRBV30
D gene: TRBD1
J gene: TRBJ2-7
clone size: NA
CDR3 DNA: TGTGCCTGGAGAACCCCGGGACAGAGCTCCTACGAGCAGTACTTC
CDR3 protein: CAWRTPGQSSYEQYF

V gene: TRBV5-1
D gene: NA
J gene: TRBJ1-2
clone size: NA
CDR3 DNA: TGCGCCAGCAGCTTGGTTACGGGTAGGGACTATGGCTACACCTTC
CDR3 protein: CASSLVTGRDYGYTF

V gene: TRBV28
D gene: NA
J gene: TRBJ2-7
clone size: NA
CDR3 DNA: TGTGCCAGCATGGGTCCCGACAGGTACGAGCAGTACTTC
CDR3 protein: CASMGPDRYEQYF

V gene: TRBV27
D gene: NA
J gene: TRBJ2-2
clone size: few
CDR3 DNA: TGTGCCAGCAGTCCCTTTTCGGAGGGATCTGGGGAGCTGTTTTTT
CDR3 protein: CASSPFSEGSGELFF

V gene: TRBV4-3
D gene: TRBD2
J gene: TRBJ2-1
clone size: NA
CDR3 DNA: TGCGCCAGCAGCCAGCGGGGGGGTAGAAATGAGCAGTTCTTC
CDR3 protein: CASSQRGGRNEQFF

V gene: TRBV20-1
D gene: NA
J gene: TRBJ2-7
clone size: few
CDR3 DNA: TGCAGTGCTAGAGATGTGGCTAGCAACGTGAGGTCCTACGAGCAGTACTTC
CDR3 protein: CSARDVASNVRSYEQYF